Listed below are T cell receptor beta chains from one sample, sequenced in a study of T-cell memory formation after mild COVID-19. One entry per CDR3 protein results from TCRdb running MiXCR on the 5' RACE reads. The sample carries roughly 610,000 distinct CDR3 sequences, around 16% recorded once. Source material: PBMCs or a T cell subset sorted from them (not recorded which). The receptors were gathered from an adult woman who had mild COVID-19 (a few samples of this study predate the infection). Cell type and time point are not known. Both conserved end residues are trimmed from each CDR3.

cdr3_aa	cdr3_length	v_call
ASIAPGENYNEQF	13	TRBV19
ASSSEGQGVWETQY	14	TRBV27
ASSENAYGYT	10	TRBV2
ASSPGTSGFTDTQY	14	TRBV12-3/TRBV12-4
ASSQDGAGRTGELF	14	TRBV4-3
ASSLRGQSGELF	12	TRBV13
ASSERARTYNEQF	13	TRBV25-1
DSSLRRDKNTGELF	14	TRBV7-2
ASSRYQGEVEQY	12	TRBV27
SAIVAGELF	9	TRBV20-1
SVVSDQNYEQY	11	TRBV29-1
ARQGQFWNTEAF	12	TRBV9
ATSSNSRNTEAF	12	TRBV15
SARGRDRGLAGGRGNEQF	18	TRBV20-1
ASSPGQGKGGYT	12	TRBV5-1
ASSKGLAGAGDTQY	14	TRBV6-4
AWSVFRAGGYNEQF	14	TRBV30
ASSGGHLTDTQY	12	TRBV9
ASSWTSGPYEQY	12	TRBV12-3/TRBV12-4
ASSFSSSSSYNEQF	14	TRBV5-1
ATSEKWEGDTQY	12	TRBV24-1
ATSRERHSNQPQH	13	TRBV15
ASSPSHARGSNYGYT	15	TRBV12-3/TRBV12-4
ASSSRQASPLH	11	TRBV12-3/TRBV12-4
SAPQGGINQPQH	12	TRBV20-1
SASPPQGRYTEAF	13	TRBV20-1
ASSHREAGKTEAF	13	TRBV4-1
ASSQDGGRLGNEKLF	15	TRBV4-1
ASSFWGTANTGELF	14	TRBV5-1
ATSDASGRVSDTQY	14	TRBV24-1
ASSPNGQGSYNEQF	14	TRBV7-2
ASSPLGGAGTGELF	14	TRBV7-6
ASSSQGDRGRRDTGELF	17	TRBV7-2
ASSWGDRSSYEQY	13	TRBV5-1
ASRPTSVGTDTQY	13	TRBV2
ASSLFNGLAGGLNTGELF	18	TRBV4-2
GQQYNFYGYT	10	TRBV7-2
SATGGSGLPYNEQF	14	TRBV20-1
ASSQEGAVLNQPQH	14	TRBV7-7
ASSLEGLADTGELF	14	TRBV7-3
ATSSSITEAF	10	TRBV15
AISESASGGYYNEQF	15	TRBV10-3
AIREDDNQPQH	11	TRBV10-3
ASSPSAGSMNTEAF	14	TRBV18
ASSDSGQAGKLF	12	TRBV25-1
ASSLKTDLGSPLH	13	TRBV5-1
ASSPNLWTSGNYNEQF	16	TRBV4-3
ASSLAYRGQGHNEQF	15	TRBV7-6
ASSVFRLENAGELF	14	TRBV2
ASSQSGLSSYNEQF	14	TRBV4-1
ASSLVPSGASLGNEQF	16	TRBV5-1